Listed below are T cell receptor beta chains from one sample, sequenced in a study of T cell repertoires in cytomegalovirus infection. TCRdb reanalysed the reads using MiXCR and keeps one entry per CDR3 protein. This sample has 80,000 to 130,000 distinct CDR3 sequences, with 20% to 30% found just once. Sequenced material: CD8+ T cells from PBMCs. The receptors derive from a human donor in good health (CMV status not recorded). Some clones in this sample may be carry-over from other donors' samples. The CDR3 runs from the conserved cysteine through the conserved F or W.

length,J,V,CDR3
13,TRBJ2-4,TRBV19,CASSAGQGTIQYF
16,TRBJ2-7,TRBV5-1,CASSLSATGSSYEQYF
16,TRBJ2-4,TRBV7-9,CASSKTSGEDKNIQYF
13,TRBJ1-2,TRBV7-6,CASSLGRKYGYTF
15,TRBJ1-6,TRBV6-5,CASSAGQGHNSPLHF
13,TRBJ2-5,TRBV7-3,CASSRDPQETQYF
16,TRBJ2-1,TRBV11-3,CASSPRGTGGVNEQFF
16,TRBJ1-6,TRBV11-3,CASSPDRVRGNSPLHF
14,TRBJ2-7,TRBV12-3/TRBV12-4,CASSLGGYTYEQYF
15,TRBJ2-1,TRBV30,CAWRKGRTVLDEQFF
12,TRBJ2-3,TRBV12-3/TRBV12-4,CASISGGDTQYF
16,TRBJ2-1,TRBV2,CASSERLAGGDNEQFF
15,TRBJ2-3,TRBV6-1,CASSDMMGGDDTQYF
16,TRBJ2-7,TRBV11-3,CASSPSGGKNSYEQYF
14,TRBJ2-1,TRBV6-2/TRBV6-3,CASLPAGLGNEQFF
17,TRBJ2-3,TRBV28,CASSFQALAGGDDTQYF
13,TRBJ2-5,TRBV7-2,CASSLNRQETQYF
15,TRBJ1-1,TRBV28,CASSLPEGTDTEAFF
20,TRBJ2-3,TRBV20-1,CSARAPQDRGLAGGTDTQYF
16,TRBJ1-5,TRBV7-9,CASSLNAGVAKGTQHF
16,TRBJ1-5,TRBV7-9,CASSPPRQGYNQPQHF
14,TRBJ2-3,TRBV6-6,CASSTGLVADTQYF
19,TRBJ2-5,TRBV4-3,CASSQGRIDGSLGQETQYF
13,TRBJ2-3,TRBV7-2,CASSLGVTDTQYF
15,TRBJ1-2,TRBV25-1,CASSEYRTGLYGYTF
11,TRBJ1-1,TRBV2,CAIMLGSEAFF
14,TRBJ1-2,TRBV7-2,CASTSTGGDYGYTF
15,TRBJ2-5,TRBV4-1,CASSQDEGSGETQYF
16,TRBJ1-5,TRBV12-3/TRBV12-4,CASSPDRAGGNQPQHF
18,TRBJ1-1,TRBV6-1,CASSFTFPGTGVGTEAFF
19,TRBJ2-7,TRBV4-3,CASSQANSGGSYPGGEQYF
10,TRBJ2-7,TRBV30,CAWSLGEQYF
16,TRBJ2-7,TRBV28,CASSLRRAKDSYEQYF
16,TRBJ2-7,TRBV20-1,CSARDFRDRTSYEQYF
14,TRBJ2-7,TRBV12-3/TRBV12-4,CASSLASFSGEQYF
16,TRBJ2-1,TRBV29-1,CSVEDLPAGLYNEQFF
14,TRBJ1-4,TRBV28,CASSLRQSSEKLFF
16,TRBJ1-2,TRBV4-3,CASSPEGRGSNYGYTF
11,TRBJ1-6,TRBV12-3/TRBV12-4,CASSFGSPLHF
14,TRBJ1-1,TRBV28,CASSLQGDITEAFF
15,TRBJ2-7,TRBV7-9,CASSSFSGYSYEQYF
19,TRBJ2-5,TRBV15,CATSETGWAGSGNQETQYF
13,TRBJ1-1,TRBV10-3,CAISDIQLTEAFF
11,TRBJ1-2,TRBV29-1,CSVFWDYGYTF
14,TRBJ2-2,TRBV14,CASSQLAWDGELFF
15,TRBJ2-7,TRBV4-3,CASSQDRTSGIEQYF